One sample yielded the 32 T cell receptor beta chains listed below, sequenced in a study of early T cells in non-severe SARS-CoV-2 infection. MiXCR, applied by TCRdb to the 5' RACE reads, yields one record per CDR3 protein. The sample lists approximately 46,000 distinct CDR3 sequences, around 5.7% occurring once. Sequences were obtained from whole blood. These receptors all stem from an adult who was a healthcare worker with PCR-confirmed SARS-CoV-2 infection or an uninfected control (not recorded which).

This clonotype has just a few counts. This chain connects TRBV25-1 to TRBJ1-2; D is undetermined. The CDR3 runs 16 residues. CDR1 is MGHDK, CDR2 SYGVNS, per germline. V lost 0 bases and J 1 base, leaving 12 bases between the germline ends. The CDR3 DNA reads TGTGCCAGCAGTGAATACGGTCAAGGACTTAACTATGGCTACACCTTC. It encodes CASSEYGQGLNYGYTF.

This clonotype has ten or more counts. The J gene is TRBJ1-5, the V gene TRBV7-9, with D possibly TRBD1 on 5 matching bases. V was pared by 2 bases and J by 3 bases, with 11 bases between. In germline, CDR1 is SEHNR, CDR2 FQNEAQ (reference sequence). The CDR3 loop spans 15 amino acids. This CDR3 reads CASSLTGPYNQPQHF. The CDR3 DNA reads TGTGCCAGCAGCTTAACGGGACCTTACAATCAGCCCCAGCATTTT. The variable domain in full, with the rest retrieved from reference TRBV7-9 and TRBJ1-5, is DTGVSQNPRHKITKRGQNVTFRCDPISEHNRLYWYRQTLGQGPEFLTYFQNEAQLEKSRLLSDRFSAERPKGSFSTLEIQRTEQGDSAMYLCASSLTGPYNQPQHFGDGTRLSIL.

This clonotype was detected many times. J is TRBJ2-3 and V is TRBV6-5; D ambiguous. The CDR3 has 14 amino acids. Germline V lookup: CDR1 MNHEY, CDR2 SVGAGI. V dropped 6 bases and J dropped 1 base, with 11 bases sitting between them. This CDR3 is CASSQRTGTDTQYF. For the CDR3, the DNA is TGTGCCAGCAGCCAGAGGACCGGCACAGATACGCAGTATTTT.

The V gene is TRBV27, the J gene TRBJ1-2, with D unclear. The V gene lost 0 bases and the J gene lost 3 bases, with 8 bases spanning the gap. The CDR3 totals 14 residues. Germline V gene lookup returns CDR1 MNHEY and CDR2 SMNVEV (reference sequence). In DNA, the CDR3 is TGTGCCAGCAGTTTATCGATGCTCGACTATGGCTACACCTTC. Protein: CASSLSMLDYGYTF.

There are a few counts of this clonotype. The rearrangement uses TRBV29-1 and TRBJ1-2; 12 positions agree with TRBD1. This CDR3 comprises 16 residues. The V and J ends lost 6 bases and 4 bases, in that order; junction bases with no gene match: 12. CDR1 and CDR2 (germline): SQVTM, ANQGSEA. The CDR3 sequence: CSVPLVGTGGGYGYTF. CDR3 bases: TGCAGCGTCCCTCTCGTCGGGACAGGGGGCGGCTATGGCTACACCTTC.

This clonotype was seen only a few times. This rearrangement joins TRBV20-1 to TRBJ1-2; D is unclear. With 0 bases removed from V and 5 bases from J, the gap between germline ends came to 10 bases. This CDR3 spans 13 amino acids. CDR1 and CDR2 from the germline V gene are DFQATT and SNEGSKA (reference sequence). The CDR3 loop is CSAREYVSYGYTF. For the CDR3, the DNA is TGCAGTGCTAGAGAATACGTCTCATATGGCTACACCTTC.

This clonotype was seen ten or more times. The V call is TRBV2, the J call TRBJ2-7; no clear D gene. CDR3 length: 14 amino acids. CDR1 is SNHLY and CDR2 is FYNNEI in the germline V gene. Trimming removed 10 bases at V and 5 bases at J, with 21 bases between. The CDR3 is CATKRPYDVNEQYF. The CDR3 bases are TGTGCCACGAAAAGGCCGTACGACGTGAACGAGCAGTACTTC.

This clonotype was recorded at least ten times. V and J are TRBV12-3 or TRBV12-4 and TRBJ2-1; D remains unclear. Trimming stripped 4 bases from V and 9 bases from J, with 10 bases between. This CDR3 region has 12 residues. The CDR3 bases are TGTGCCAGCAGTTCAATAATGGGTGAGCAGTTCTTC. It translates to CASSSIMGEQFF.

The chain is built from TRBV3-1 and TRBJ2-3, with 9 bases identical to TRBD2. Trimming cost V 4 bases and J 2 bases; bases outside gene matches: 4. CDR3 length: 15 residues. CDR1 is LGHDT, CDR2 YNNKEL, per germline (reference sequence). DNA for the CDR3: TGTGCCAGCAGCCCAAGGGGACTAGCCACAGATACGCAGTATTTT. It specifies CASSPRGLATDTQYF.

This clonotype has only a few counts. The rearrangement joins TRBV11-2 to TRBJ2-2; D not certain. The germline gives CDR1 SGHAT, CDR2 FQNNGV. The CDR3 consists of 13 residues. V dropped 3 bases and J dropped 5 bases, with 7 bases sitting between them. CDR3 sequence (DNA): TGTGCCAGCAGCTTGGTGGGAACCGGGGAGCTGTTTTTT. Protein sequence: CASSLVGTGELFF.

The table lists this clonotype with many counts. The chain uses TRBV19 and TRBJ2-1; D gene uncertain. The CDR3 runs to 15 residues. CDR1 is LNHDA, CDR2 SQIVND, per germline (reference sequence). V lost 1 base to trimming and J lost 6 bases, with 13 bases between them. The CDR3 sequence is CASSIVWGTSNEQFF. The CDR3 region has the DNA TGTGCCAGTAGTATAGTGTGGGGTACGTCCAATGAGCAGTTCTTC.

This clonotype was recorded at least ten times. The chain combines TRBV3-1 with TRBJ1-5; the D gene is possibly TRBD1 (5 bases). The CDR3 sequence is 13 residues long. Germline values: CDR1 LGHDT, CDR2 YNNKEL (reference sequence). The V end lost 3 bases, the J end lost 5 bases, and 8 bases lay between the germline ends. Written as DNA, the CDR3 is TGTGCCAGCAGCCAGGGGGTTCATCAGCCCCAGCATTTT. Protein: CASSQGVHQPQHF.

This clonotype was seen only a few times. V and J are TRBV5-1 and TRBJ2-1; D possibly corresponds to TRBD2 (6 bases). Germline CDR1 and CDR2: SGHRS and YFSETQ. This CDR3 is built from 15 residues. Trimming took 6 bases from V and 3 from J, leaving 16 bases between them. The CDR3 DNA reads TGCGCCAGCAACTTTGGCGGGGCGGTCTACAATGAGCAGTTCTTC. Its protein is CASNFGGAVYNEQFF.

The sample holds many counts of this clonotype. The chain joins TRBV24-1 to TRBJ1-1, with 7 positions matching TRBD1. With 5 bases clipped from V and 1 base from J, the junction kept 9 bases outside the gene matches. The germline CDR1 and CDR2 sequences are KGHDR and SFDVKD. The CDR3 consists of 16 residues. The DNA for the CDR3 is TGTGCCACCAGTGGCGTCCAAGGGACAGCGAACACTGAAGCTTTCTTT. Translated, it gives CATSGVQGTANTEAFF.

In this sample, this clonotype turned up many times. Here the CDR3 reads CASSFTVFNSPLHF. Written as DNA, the CDR3 is TGTGCCAGCAGCTTCACAGTTTTTAATTCACCCCTCCACTTT. The chain joins TRBV13 to TRBJ1-6; D gene ambiguous. The V gene's germline CDR1 is PRHDT and CDR2 FYEKMQ (reference sequence). The CDR3 is 14 amino acids. V was trimmed by 3 bases and J by 6 bases, leaving 9 bases between them.

This clonotype was seen many times. This chain joins TRBV20-1 and TRBJ1-1; D is uncertain. The CDR3 has 12 residues. The germline CDR1 and CDR2 sequences are DFQATT and SNEGSKA (reference sequence). V lost 1 base and J 3 bases, leaving 6 bases between the germline ends. DNA of the CDR3: TGCAGTGCTAGAGTGGGGTACACTGAAGCTTTCTTT. Encoded protein: CSARVGYTEAFF.

The V gene is TRBV6-2 or TRBV6-3, the J gene TRBJ2-5; D not resolved. The CDR3 has 14 residues. Trimming removed 7 bases at V and 0 bases at J, with 12 bases between. Germline CDR1 MNHEY, CDR2 SVGEGT. CDR3 sequence: CASISHGNQETQYF. In nucleotides, the CDR3 is TGTGCCAGCATCTCCCACGGTAACCAAGAGACCCAGTACTTC.

This clonotype has at least ten counts. This chain connects TRBV28 to TRBJ2-1, with 9 bases lining up with TRBD2. Germline-derived CDR1 and CDR2 are MDHEN and SYDVKM. This CDR3 region has 14 residues. Trimming cost V 2 bases and J 7 bases; bases outside gene matches: 3. The DNA of the CDR3 is TGTGCCAGCAGTTTAAGCGGGGGGATTAATGAGCAGTTCTTC. It is translated as CASSLSGGINEQFF.

This clonotype showed up just a few times. The chain carries TRBV5-6 and TRBJ2-7; D could derive from TRBD1 or TRBD2 (5 bases each). The CDR3 contains 14 residues. Germline CDR1 SGHDT, CDR2 YYEEEE. Trimming took 3 bases from V and 3 from J, leaving 13 bases between them. The CDR3 region is CASSSGPKNYEQYF. The CDR3, as DNA: TGTGCCAGCAGCTCGGGACCTAAAAACTACGAGCAGTACTTC.

This clonotype has at least ten counts. This chain uses TRBV10-3 with TRBJ2-1; TRBD2 matches 14 bases. This CDR3 contains 17 residues. V lost 10 bases, J lost 5 bases, and 13 bases stayed unmatched. Per the germline V gene, CDR1 is ENHRY and CDR2 is SYGVKD. The CDR3 sequence: CATSGTSGGPAHNEQFF. CDR3 nucleotide sequence: TGTGCCACCTCCGGGACTAGCGGGGGCCCGGCCCACAATGAGCAGTTCTTC.

This clonotype was seen ten or more times. This sequence joins TRBV6-1 and TRBJ2-1, with 7 bases that match TRBD1. The CDR3 is 14 residues long. Germline-derived CDR1 and CDR2 are MNHNS and SASEGT. Trimming removed 7 bases from V and 9 bases from J; junction bases left unmatched: 12. The CDR3 DNA follows: TGTGCCAGCACTGCCTGGACAGGAGACATTGAGCAGTTCTTC. Translated: CASTAWTGDIEQFF.

Many counts were recorded for this clonotype. The chain combines TRBV12-3 or TRBV12-4 with TRBJ1-1; D is undetermined. Trimming shortened V by 7 bases and J by 6 bases, and 12 bases separated the two germline ends. This CDR3 is built from 12 residues. CDR3 amino acids: CASKEGTAEAFF. DNA for the CDR3: TGTGCCAGCAAGGAAGGTACAGCTGAAGCTTTCTTT.

This clonotype was counted many times. This chain links TRBV5-6 with TRBJ2-3; the match to TRBD2 covers 10 bases. The CDR3 contains 16 residues. The germline CDR1 and CDR2 sequences are SGHDT and YYEEEE. With 4 bases clipped from V and 6 bases from J, the junction kept 11 bases outside the gene matches. CDR3 amino acids: CASSPLAGGSVDTQYF. The CDR3 DNA reads as TGTGCCAGCAGCCCATTAGCGGGGGGCTCGGTGGATACGCAGTATTTT.

V usage is TRBV4-3 and J usage is TRBJ2-7, with D possibly matching TRBD1 (6 bases). CDR1 is LGHNA, CDR2 YSLEER, per germline. CDR3 length: 15 residues. The V gene lost 3 bases and the J gene lost 4 bases, with 16 bases spanning the gap. This CDR3 reads CASSHTAGTLYEQYF. In nucleotides, the CDR3 is TGCGCCAGCAGCCATACAGCCGGGACACTGTACGAGCAGTACTTC.

This clonotype occurred many times. This chain's CDR3 is CASSLGGREQYF. Written as DNA, the CDR3 is TGCGCCAGCAGCCTCGGCGGACGTGAGCAGTACTTC. This sequence joins TRBV5-1 and TRBJ2-7; no clear D gene. The ends were cut back, 4 bases at V and 7 bases at J, with 12 bases in the middle. This CDR3 contains 12 residues. Germline CDR1 reads SGHRS; CDR2 reads YFSETQ.

This clonotype was recorded many times. The chain carries TRBV6-5 and TRBJ2-5; TRBD2 matches at 12 bases. Germline CDR1 MNHEY, CDR2 SVGAGI. The CDR3 extends over 15 amino acids. Trimming cost V 6 bases and J 3 bases; bases outside gene matches: 5. Written as DNA, the CDR3 is TGTGCCAGCAGACAGGGACTAGCGGGTAAAGAGACCCAGTACTTC. This encodes CASRQGLAGKETQYF.

This clonotype has a count of ten or more. The J gene is TRBJ2-7, the V gene TRBV28; 7 bases are a match to TRBD1. CDR3 length: 13 amino acids. Germline lookup yields CDR1 MDHEN and CDR2 SYDVKM. With V trimmed by 8 bases and J by 3 bases, 7 bases remained unmatched. The CDR3 protein is CASQGTVGYEQYF. The CDR3 region has the DNA TGTGCCAGCCAGGGGACAGTTGGCTACGAGCAGTACTTC.

V gene TRBV12-3 or TRBV12-4 combines with J gene TRBJ1-5, with a tentative D call TRBD1 (6 bases). Trimming stripped 1 base from V and 3 bases from J, with 13 bases between. This CDR3 has 16 residues. CDR3 DNA: TGTGCCAGCAGTTTAGGCCGACAGGACCACAATCAGCCCCAGCATTTT. This codes for CASSLGRQDHNQPQHF.

The sample holds many counts of this clonotype. The chain couples TRBV20-1 to TRBJ2-7; a possible D gene is TRBD2 (6 bases). This CDR3 contains 14 residues. V was cut by 0 bases and J by 6 bases, with 15 bases left in between. Germline-derived CDR1 and CDR2 are DFQATT and SNEGSKA (reference sequence). CDR3 amino acids: CSARETRGRGEQYF. Written as DNA, the CDR3 is TGCAGTGCTAGAGAGACCCGGGGGAGAGGCGAGCAGTACTTC.

This clonotype turned up a few times. The V and J genes are TRBV7-3 and TRBJ2-2; tentatively, D is TRBD2 (5 bases). The CDR3 runs 15 residues. The V gene lost 0 bases and the J gene lost 4 bases, with 9 bases spanning the gap. Germline CDR1 is SGHTA and CDR2 is FQGTGA. The CDR3 DNA reads as TGTGCCAGCAGCTTAACGAGGGCGAGCACCGGGGAGCTGTTTTTT. Amino acids: CASSLTRASTGELFF.

The table lists this clonotype with a few counts. V usage is TRBV9 and J usage is TRBJ2-1, with 9 bases fitting TRBD2. V gave up 1 base and J gave up 8 bases; unmatched junction bases: 10. CDR1 and CDR2 (germline): SGDLS, YYNGEE. This CDR3 region has 16 residues. CDR3 loop: CASSVNPTAGGHEQFF. The CDR3 DNA follows: TGTGCCAGCAGCGTAAACCCTACAGCGGGGGGCCATGAGCAGTTCTTC.

The chain joins TRBV4-1 to TRBJ1-4; D perhaps matches TRBD1 (5 bases). Per the germline V gene, CDR1 is MGHRA and CDR2 is YSYEKL. This CDR3 contains 15 residues. The V and J ends lost 5 bases and 0 bases respectively, with 10 bases between them. The CDR3 is CASSKGATTNEKLFF. CDR3 DNA: TGCGCCAGCAGCAAAGGGGCCACAACTAATGAAAAACTGTTTTTT.